This note documents a single T cell receptor (beta chain) sequence. The entry originates in a study of blood T cell repertoires in COVID-19. Study background: Acute and convalescent COVID-19 samples came from the United States, Italy and Spain. Sources were T cells, B-cell-depleted T cells, or PBMCs; the material itself was cDNA or gDNA.

In the original analysis: Estimated nucleated cell counts came from reference gene primer amplification. Using immunoSEQ multiplex PCR, the repertoire was profiled, and TCRdb retains in-frame clones only, with some absent. Clone size and V and J calls were adopted from that table, with D and trimming inferred from the DNA. The sample yields about 160,000 clones, roughly 88% seen once. This CDR3 is 15 amino acids long. Germline CDR1 reads LGHNA; CDR2 reads YSLEER. V shed 0 bases and J 4 bases; nucleotides not matched to a gene: 2. The sequencing input was peripheral blood. This rearrangement joins TRBV4-3 to TRBJ2-2; 7 bases are a match to TRBD1. The origin of this receptor is a woman aged 80 or older with active or convalescent COVID-19. CDR3 sequence (DNA): TGCGCCAGCAGCCAAGACAGGGGGTTCACCGGGGAGCTGTTTTTT. It encodes CASSQDRGFTGELFF.